Presented here are 16 T cell receptor beta chains from one specimen sequenced in a study of T-cell reconstitution after alpha-beta-depleted transplantation in children. The library targeted TCRbeta and was prepared with unique molecular identifiers. MiXCR, run by TCRdb on the PCR reads, gives a single entry per CDR3 protein. The table lists approximately 800,000 distinct CDR3 sequences, roughly 15% of them singletons. The sample in question was PBMCs, mostly from graft donor cells, obtained 360 days after TCRalphabeta/CD19-depleted stem cell transplant. The receptors here all came from a male patient between 10 and 17 years old who had a stem cell transplant for acute lymphoblastic leukemia, so the T cells may come from the graft donor.

J is TRBJ2-1 and V is TRBV25-1; unclear D gene. The CDR3 is 11 residues long. V lost 6 bases and J 6 bases, leaving 6 bases between the germline ends. CDR1 MGHDK and CDR2 SYGVNS come from the germline V gene. The DNA for the CDR3 is TGTGCCAGCAGGCTAGGCAATGAGCAGTTCTTC. Its protein is CASRLGNEQFF.

This clonotype was observed a handful of times. This chain uses TRBV3-1 with TRBJ2-6; possibly TRBD1 for D (5 bases). The V gene lost 2 bases and the J gene lost 0 bases, with 17 bases spanning the gap. There are 19 residues in the CDR3. Germline assignment: CDR1 LGHDT and CDR2 YNNKEL (reference sequence). DNA for the CDR3: TGTGCCAGCAGCCAAAGGGGCCAGGTTCGATCCTCTGGGGCCAACGTCCTGACTTTC. Protein sequence: CASSQRGQVRSSGANVLTF.

The chain joins TRBV4-1 to TRBJ2-7; 7 bases are shared with TRBD1. Germline V lookup: CDR1 MGHRA, CDR2 YSYEKL. V lost 2 bases to trimming and J lost 6 bases; unmatched junction nucleotides: 13. CDR3 size: 16 residues. CDR3 amino acids: CASSQSSGTDFGEQYF. The CDR3 DNA is TGCGCCAGCAGCCAATCCTCCGGGACAGATTTCGGCGAGCAGTACTTC.

J is TRBJ2-3 and V is TRBV2; the D gene is possibly TRBD2 (6 bases). Germline-derived CDR1 and CDR2 are SNHLY and FYNNEI. There are 15 residues in the CDR3. Trimming took off 6 bases at V and 5 bases at J, with 18 bases between the two ends. The CDR3: CASSRGERELDTQYF. Written as DNA, the CDR3 is TGTGCCAGCAGCCGAGGAGAACGGGAGTTAGATACGCAGTATTTT. The full variable domain, its missing parts supplied by reference TRBV2 and TRBJ2-3, is EPEVTQTPSHQVTQMGQEVILRCVPISNHLYFYWYRQILGQKVEFLVSFYNNEISEKSEIFDDQFSVERPDGSNFTLKIRSTKLEDSAMYFCASSRGERELDTQYFGPGTRLTVL.

This rearrangement joins TRBV12-3 or TRBV12-4 to TRBJ1-6; D is uncertain. This CDR3 region has 14 residues. Between the trimmed V and J ends, which lost 7 bases and 9 bases, there was a span of 16 bases. CDR3 sequence: CASIPRTKGSPLHF. CDR3 DNA: TGTGCCAGCATCCCCCGAACCAAGGGTTCACCCCTCCACTTT.

The chain uses TRBV20-1 and TRBJ2-1; TRBD2 aligns across 8 bases. CDR1 DFQATT and CDR2 SNEGSKA come from the germline V gene (reference sequence). Trimming cost V 6 bases and J 9 bases; bases outside gene matches: 13. The CDR3 covers 14 residues. The CDR3 nucleotides are TGCAGTGCGCTACTCAGCGGGAGTTTGTCTGAGCAGTTCTTC. Encoded protein: CSALLSGSLSEQFF.

This clonotype was detected only a few times. The chain uses TRBV5-1 and TRBJ2-2, with D possibly TRBD1 on 5 matching bases. This CDR3 contains 16 residues. Trimming took 1 base from V and 3 from J, leaving 13 bases between them. Looked up from germline, CDR1 is SGHRS and CDR2 is YFSETQ. CDR3 sequence (DNA): TGCGCCAGCAGCTTGCCCAGGGTGGCGGACACCGGGGAGCTGTTTTTT. Protein: CASSLPRVADTGELFF.

The chain links TRBV4-1 to TRBJ2-7, with D tentatively TRBD1 (5 bases). Trimming cost V 1 base and J 6 bases, with 16 bases left between them. There are 15 residues in the CDR3. In germline, CDR1 is MGHRA, CDR2 YSYEKL. CDR3 bases: TGCGCCAGCAGCCAAGGGGCAGGGAATCAAGGCGAGCAGTACTTC. Translating gives CASSQGAGNQGEQYF.

A few counts support this clonotype. V is TRBV6-5 and J is TRBJ1-3; a possible D gene is TRBD1 (6 bases). Per germline, CDR1 MNHEY and CDR2 SVGAGI. CDR3 size: 17 residues. V was pared by 4 bases and J by 4 bases, with 20 bases between. Written as DNA, the CDR3 is TGTGCCAGCAGTTCGCCCCTACAGGGAGGTCGAGGAAACACCATATATTTT. This codes for CASSSPLQGGRGNTIYF.

V is TRBV24-1 and J is TRBJ2-5; D is possibly TRBD1 (6 bases). V was trimmed by 1 base and J by 2 bases, leaving 10 bases between them. Germline CDR1 is KGHDR and CDR2 is SFDVKD. The CDR3 covers 15 residues. The CDR3 loop reads CATSDFRQGQETQYF. The CDR3 DNA reads as TGTGCCACCAGTGATTTTAGGCAGGGGCAAGAGACCCAGTACTTC.

In its sample, this clonotype was seen a few times. CDR3 nucleotide sequence: TGCGCCAGCCGCGAAGGGGGGACTAGGTTGAATGAGCAGTTCTTC. Protein sequence: CASREGGTRLNEQFF. The V gene is TRBV4-1, the J gene TRBJ2-1, with 8 bases identical to TRBD2. In germline, CDR1 is MGHRA, CDR2 YSYEKL. The CDR3 has 15 amino acids. Losses at the gene ends were 8 bases for V and 7 bases for J; bases not matched to a gene: 13.

The rearrangement uses TRBV29-1 and TRBJ2-7; a possible D gene is TRBD1 (5 bases). The CDR3 extends over 13 amino acids. CDR1 and CDR2 from the germline V gene are SQVTM and ANQGSEA. V gave up 7 bases and J gave up 2 bases, with 15 bases separating them. CDR3 loop: CSGVLRGTYEQYF. CDR3 nucleotides: TGCAGCGGAGTTTTAAGGGGCACCTACGAGCAGTACTTC.

This clonotype was found a few times. This chain uses TRBV11-2 with TRBJ2-7, with a possible D match to TRBD1 (6 bases). The CDR3 length is 16 residues. V dropped 5 bases and J dropped 2 bases, with 19 bases sitting between them. Per germline, CDR1 SGHAT and CDR2 FQNNGV. This CDR3 is CASSVDTGLVAYEQYF. CDR3 sequence (DNA): TGTGCCAGCAGCGTCGACACAGGGCTGGTAGCCTACGAGCAGTACTTC.

The chain uses TRBV7-9 and TRBJ2-7; D is ambiguous. Germline values: CDR1 SEHNR, CDR2 FQNEAQ (reference sequence). This CDR3 contains 13 residues. V was trimmed by 5 bases and J by 6 bases, leaving 14 bases between them. The CDR3 here is CASSGKGTSEQYF. CDR3 sequence (DNA): TGTGCCAGCAGCGGAAAGGGTACGAGCGAGCAGTACTTC.

The J gene is TRBJ2-2, the V gene TRBV5-1; possibly TRBD2 for D (5 bases). Trimming pared 0 bases from V and 3 bases from J, leaving 9 bases between. Germline CDR1 SGHRS, CDR2 YFSETQ. This CDR3 region has 15 residues. The CDR3 is CASSLVGGYTGELFF. CDR3 bases: TGCGCCAGCAGCTTGGTCGGCGGGTACACCGGGGAGCTGTTTTTT.

The chain combines TRBV29-1 with TRBJ2-1; D uncertain. V lost 2 bases and J lost 3, with 5 bases in between. CDR3 length: 12 residues. The V gene's germline CDR1 is SQVTM and CDR2 ANQGSEA. CDR3 region: CSVEWRYNEQFF. For the CDR3, the DNA is TGCAGCGTTGAATGGCGCTACAATGAGCAGTTCTTC.